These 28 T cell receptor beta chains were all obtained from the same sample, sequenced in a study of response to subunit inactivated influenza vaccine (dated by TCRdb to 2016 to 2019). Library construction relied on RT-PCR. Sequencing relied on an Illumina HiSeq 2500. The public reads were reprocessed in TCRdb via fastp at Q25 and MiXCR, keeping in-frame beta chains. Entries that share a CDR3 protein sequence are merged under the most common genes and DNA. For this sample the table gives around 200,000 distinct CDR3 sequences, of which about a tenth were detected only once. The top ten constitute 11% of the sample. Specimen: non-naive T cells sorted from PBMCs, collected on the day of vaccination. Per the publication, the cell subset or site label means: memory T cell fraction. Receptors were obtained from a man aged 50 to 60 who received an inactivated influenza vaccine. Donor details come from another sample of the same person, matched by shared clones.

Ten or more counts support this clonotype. The chain's CDR3 is CASSYALSEQYF. The CDR3 DNA reads as TGTGCCAGCAGTTACGCTCTGAGCGAGCAGTACTTC. The genes are TRBV6-6 and TRBJ2-7, with D unresolved. The V gene lost 2 bases and the J gene lost 6 bases, with 8 bases spanning the gap. The CDR3 sequence is 12 residues long. Per the germline V gene, CDR1 is MNHNY and CDR2 is SVGAGI (reference sequence).

CDR3 sequence: CATSTGIYGYTF. CDR3 DNA sequence: TGTGCCACCAGCACCGGAATCTATGGCTACACCTTC. The V and J genes are TRBV15 and TRBJ1-2; D gene ambiguous. The CDR3 is made up of 12 amino acids. Germline values: CDR1 LNHNV, CDR2 YYDKDF (reference sequence). V was trimmed by 4 bases and J by 4 bases, leaving 7 bases between them.

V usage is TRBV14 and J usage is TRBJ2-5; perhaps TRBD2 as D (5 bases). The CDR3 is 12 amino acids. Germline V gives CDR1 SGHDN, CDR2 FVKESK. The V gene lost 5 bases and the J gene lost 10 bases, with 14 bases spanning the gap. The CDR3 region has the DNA TGTGCCAGCAGCTATGGACGGACTGACCAGTACTTC. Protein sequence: CASSYGRTDQYF.

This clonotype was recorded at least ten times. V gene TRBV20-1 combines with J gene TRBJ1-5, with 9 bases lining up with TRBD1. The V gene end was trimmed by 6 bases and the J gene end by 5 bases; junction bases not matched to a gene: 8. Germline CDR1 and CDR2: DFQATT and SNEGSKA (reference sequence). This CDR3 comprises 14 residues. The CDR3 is CSAKQGAAYQPQHF. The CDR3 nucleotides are TGCAGTGCCAAACAGGGGGCGGCGTATCAGCCCCAGCATTTT.

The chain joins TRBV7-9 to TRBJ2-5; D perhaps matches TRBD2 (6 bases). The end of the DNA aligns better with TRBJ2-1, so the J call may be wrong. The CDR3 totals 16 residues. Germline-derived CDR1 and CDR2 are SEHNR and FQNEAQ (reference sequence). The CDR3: CASSLFGRGIQETQFF. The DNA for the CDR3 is TGTGCCAGCAGCTTGTTCGGGAGAGGGATTCAAGAGACCCAGTTCTTC.

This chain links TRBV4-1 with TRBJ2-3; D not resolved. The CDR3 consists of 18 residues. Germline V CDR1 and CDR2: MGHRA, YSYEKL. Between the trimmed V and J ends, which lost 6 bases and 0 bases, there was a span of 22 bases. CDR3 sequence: CASSVSPAVQRSTDTQYF. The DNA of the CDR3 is TGCGCCAGCAGTGTTAGTCCTGCCGTCCAGCGAAGCACAGATACGCAGTATTTT.

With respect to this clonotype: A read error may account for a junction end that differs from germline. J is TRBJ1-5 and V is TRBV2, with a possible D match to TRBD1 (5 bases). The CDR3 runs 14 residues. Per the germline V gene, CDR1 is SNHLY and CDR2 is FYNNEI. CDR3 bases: TGTGCCAGCAGTGAGGGCAGGGCGAGTCAGCCCCAGCGTTTT. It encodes CASSEGRASQPQRF.

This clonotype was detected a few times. The chain's CDR3 is CSATQGANTEAFF. The CDR3 coding sequence is TGCAGTGCTACACAGGGGGCTAACACTGAAGCTTTCTTT. This chain uses TRBV20-1 with TRBJ1-1; TRBD1 matches 9 bases. Germline V gene sequence: CDR1 DFQATT, CDR2 SNEGSKA (reference sequence). The CDR3 loop spans 13 amino acids. J lost 2 bases, V lost 4 bases, and 2 bases had no gene match.

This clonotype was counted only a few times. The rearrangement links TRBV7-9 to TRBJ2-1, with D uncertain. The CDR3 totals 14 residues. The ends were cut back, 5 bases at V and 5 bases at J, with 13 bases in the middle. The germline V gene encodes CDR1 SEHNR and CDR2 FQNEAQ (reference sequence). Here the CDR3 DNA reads TGTGCCAGCAGCCCCGTCCGGCGGAACAATGAGCAGTTCTTC. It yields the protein CASSPVRRNNEQFF.

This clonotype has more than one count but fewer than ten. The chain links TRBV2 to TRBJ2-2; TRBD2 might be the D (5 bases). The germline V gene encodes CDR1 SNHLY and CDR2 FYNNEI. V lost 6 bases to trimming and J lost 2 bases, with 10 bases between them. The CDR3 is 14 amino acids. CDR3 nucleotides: TGTGCCAGCAGCAGTACTAGAAACACCGGGGAGCTGTTTTTT. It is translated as CASSSTRNTGELFF.

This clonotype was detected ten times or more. The CDR3 DNA follows: TGTGCCAGCAGCTTGGATCCCGGGGGTAACGGGAGGGCGAATGAGCAGTTCTTC. Amino acid sequence: CASSLDPGGNGRANEQFF. The J gene is TRBJ2-1, the V gene TRBV5-6; 8 bases match TRBD2. The CDR3 is 18 residues long. Germline V CDR1 and CDR2: SGHDT, YYEEEE. J was trimmed by 7 bases and V by 0 bases; bases with no gene match: 15. The entire variable domain, with the rest obtained from reference TRBV5-6 and TRBJ2-1, is as follows: DAGVTQSPTHLIKTRGQQVTLRCSPKSGHDTVSWYQQALGQGPQFIFQYYEEEERQRGNFPDRFSGHQFPNYSSELNVNALLLGDSALYLCASSLDPGGNGRANEQFFGPGTRLTVL.

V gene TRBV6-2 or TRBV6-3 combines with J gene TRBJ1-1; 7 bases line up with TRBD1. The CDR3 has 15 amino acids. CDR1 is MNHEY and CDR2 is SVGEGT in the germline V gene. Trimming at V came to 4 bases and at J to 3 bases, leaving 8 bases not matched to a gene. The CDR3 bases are TGTGCCAGCAGTTTAATGAAGGGGGCCTACACTGAAGCTTTCTTT. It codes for CASSLMKGAYTEAFF.

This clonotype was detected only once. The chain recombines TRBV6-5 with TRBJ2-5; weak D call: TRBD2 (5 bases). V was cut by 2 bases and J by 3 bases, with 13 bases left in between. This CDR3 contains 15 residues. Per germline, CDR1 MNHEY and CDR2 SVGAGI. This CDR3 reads CASSYGGCQKETQYF. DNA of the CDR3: TGTGCCAGCAGTTACGGCGGGTGCCAGAAAGAGACCCAGTACTTC.

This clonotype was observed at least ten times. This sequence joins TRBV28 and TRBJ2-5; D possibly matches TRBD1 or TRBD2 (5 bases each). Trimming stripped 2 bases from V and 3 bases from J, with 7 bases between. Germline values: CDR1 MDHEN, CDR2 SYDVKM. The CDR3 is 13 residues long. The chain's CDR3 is CASSLGDEETQYF. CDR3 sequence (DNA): TGTGCCAGCAGTTTAGGGGACGAAGAGACCCAGTACTTC.

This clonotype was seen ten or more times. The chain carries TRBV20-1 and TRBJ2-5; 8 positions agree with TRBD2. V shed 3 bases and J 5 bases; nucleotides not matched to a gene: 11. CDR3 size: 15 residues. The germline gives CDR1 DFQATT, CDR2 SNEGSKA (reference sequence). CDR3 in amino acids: CSARTTSGSWETQYF. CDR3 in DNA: TGCAGTGCTAGGACTACCAGCGGGAGTTGGGAGACCCAGTACTTC.

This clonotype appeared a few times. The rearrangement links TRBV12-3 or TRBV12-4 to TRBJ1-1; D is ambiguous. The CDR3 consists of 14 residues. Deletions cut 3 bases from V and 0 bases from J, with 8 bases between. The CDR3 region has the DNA TGTGCCAGCAGTTTGGCAGTCATGAACACTGAAGCTTTCTTT. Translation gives CASSLAVMNTEAFF.

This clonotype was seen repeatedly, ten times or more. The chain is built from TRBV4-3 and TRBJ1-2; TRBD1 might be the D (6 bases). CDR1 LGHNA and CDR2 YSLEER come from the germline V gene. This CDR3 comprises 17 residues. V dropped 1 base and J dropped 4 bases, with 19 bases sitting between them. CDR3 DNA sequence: TGCGCCAGCAGCCAAGTTCTCATTTCAGGACAGCTCTATGGCTACACCTTC. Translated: CASSQVLISGQLYGYTF.

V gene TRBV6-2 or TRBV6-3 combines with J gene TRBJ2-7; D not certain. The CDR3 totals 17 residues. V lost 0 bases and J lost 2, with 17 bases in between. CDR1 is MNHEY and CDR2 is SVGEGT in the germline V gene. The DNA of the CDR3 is TGTGCCAGCAGTTACTCGAGTCCCGTTGTGAGTACCTACGAGCAGTACTTC. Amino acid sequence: CASSYSSPVVSTYEQYF.

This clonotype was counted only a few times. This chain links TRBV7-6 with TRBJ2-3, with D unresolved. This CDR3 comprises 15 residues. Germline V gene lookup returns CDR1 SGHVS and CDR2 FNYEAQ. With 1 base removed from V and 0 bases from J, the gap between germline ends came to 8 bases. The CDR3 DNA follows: TGTGCCAGCAGCTTAGAAGGGTCTAGCACAGATACGCAGTATTTT. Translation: CASSLEGSSTDTQYF.

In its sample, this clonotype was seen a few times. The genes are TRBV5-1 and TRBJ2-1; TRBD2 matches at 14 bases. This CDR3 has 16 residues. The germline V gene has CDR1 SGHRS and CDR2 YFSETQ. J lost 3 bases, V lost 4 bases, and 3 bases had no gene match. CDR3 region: CASSGTSGSLYNEQFF. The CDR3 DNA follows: TGCGCCAGCAGCGGGACTAGCGGGAGCCTCTACAATGAGCAGTTCTTC.

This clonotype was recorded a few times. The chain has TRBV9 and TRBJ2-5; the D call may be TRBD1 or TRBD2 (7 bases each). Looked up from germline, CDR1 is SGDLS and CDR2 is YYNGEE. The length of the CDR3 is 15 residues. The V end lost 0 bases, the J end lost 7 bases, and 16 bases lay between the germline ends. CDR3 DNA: TGTGCCAGCAGCGTAGAGTCAGGCAGGGGGGGGACCCAGTACTTC. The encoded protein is CASSVESGRGGTQYF.

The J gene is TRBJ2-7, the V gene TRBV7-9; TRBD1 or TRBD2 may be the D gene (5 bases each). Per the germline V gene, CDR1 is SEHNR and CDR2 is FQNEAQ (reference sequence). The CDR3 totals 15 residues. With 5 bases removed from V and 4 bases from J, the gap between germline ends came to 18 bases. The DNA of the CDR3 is TGTGCCAGCAGCGCCGGGACGGCACCTCCTTACGAGCAGTACTTC. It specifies CASSAGTAPPYEQYF.

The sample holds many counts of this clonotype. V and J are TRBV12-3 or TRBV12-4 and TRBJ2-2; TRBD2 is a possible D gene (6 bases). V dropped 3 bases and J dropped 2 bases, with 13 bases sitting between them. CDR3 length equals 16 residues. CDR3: CASSFWRGFNTGELFF. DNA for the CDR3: TGTGCCAGCAGTTTTTGGAGGGGCTTCAACACCGGGGAGCTGTTTTTT.

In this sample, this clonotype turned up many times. The CDR3 reads CASSRTSGRPNEQFF. In nucleotides, the CDR3 is TGTGCCAGCAGTCGGACTAGCGGGAGACCTAATGAGCAGTTCTTC. The genes are TRBV28 and TRBJ2-1; 13 bases map to TRBD2. Germline V gene sequence: CDR1 MDHEN, CDR2 SYDVKM. V lost 5 bases and J lost 7; bases outside the gene matches: 5. The CDR3 loop spans 15 amino acids.

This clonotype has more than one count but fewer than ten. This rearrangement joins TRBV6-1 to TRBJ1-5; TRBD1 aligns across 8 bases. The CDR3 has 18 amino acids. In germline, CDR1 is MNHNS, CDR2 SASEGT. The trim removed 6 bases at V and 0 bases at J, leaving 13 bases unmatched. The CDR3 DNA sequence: TGTGCCAGCAGCCTATCATGGACAGGGAAATATAGCAATCAGCCCCAGCATTTT. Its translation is CASSLSWTGKYSNQPQHF.

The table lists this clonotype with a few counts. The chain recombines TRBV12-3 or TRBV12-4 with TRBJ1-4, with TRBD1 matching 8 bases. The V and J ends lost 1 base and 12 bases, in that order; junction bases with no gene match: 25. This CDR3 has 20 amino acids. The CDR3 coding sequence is TGTGCCAGCAGTTTAGATCGGGGGTTAGTGGGGACAGGCCAAGGGGAAGAACTGTTTTTT. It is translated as CASSLDRGLVGTGQGEELFF.

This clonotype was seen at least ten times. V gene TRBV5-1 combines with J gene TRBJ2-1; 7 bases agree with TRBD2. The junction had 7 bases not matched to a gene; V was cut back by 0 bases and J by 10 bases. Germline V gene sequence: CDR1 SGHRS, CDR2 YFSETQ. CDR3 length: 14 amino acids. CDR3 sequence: CASSLEPRAGEQFF. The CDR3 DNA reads TGCGCCAGCAGCTTGGAACCCCGAGCGGGGGAGCAGTTCTTC.

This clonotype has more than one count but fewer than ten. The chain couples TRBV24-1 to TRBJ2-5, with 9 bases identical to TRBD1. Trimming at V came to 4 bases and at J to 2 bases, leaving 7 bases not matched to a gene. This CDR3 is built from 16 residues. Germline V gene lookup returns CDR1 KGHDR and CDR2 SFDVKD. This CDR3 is CATSDPGTGNQETQYF. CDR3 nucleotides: TGTGCCACCAGTGACCCCGGGACAGGGAATCAAGAGACCCAGTACTTC.